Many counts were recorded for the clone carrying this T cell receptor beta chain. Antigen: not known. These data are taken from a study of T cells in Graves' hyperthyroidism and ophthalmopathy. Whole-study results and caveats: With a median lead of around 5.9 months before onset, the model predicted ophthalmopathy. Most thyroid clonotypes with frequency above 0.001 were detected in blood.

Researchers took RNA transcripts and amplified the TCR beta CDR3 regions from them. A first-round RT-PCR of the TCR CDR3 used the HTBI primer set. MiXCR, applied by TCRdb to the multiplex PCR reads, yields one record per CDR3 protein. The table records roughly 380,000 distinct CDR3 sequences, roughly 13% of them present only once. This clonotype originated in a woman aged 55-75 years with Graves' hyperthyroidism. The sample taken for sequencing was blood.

CDR3 amino acids: CASRHLTGVGAKNIQYF. The CDR3 DNA reads TGTGCCAGCAGACACCTGACAGGGGTTGGGGCCAAAAACATTCAGTACTTC. The V gene is TRBV11-2, the J gene TRBJ2-4, with TRBD1 identical over 8 bases. The CDR3 totals 17 residues. CDR1 and CDR2 (germline): SGHAT, FQNNGV. V lost 6 bases and J lost 1; bases outside the gene matches: 11.